Sequencing of this T cell receptor beta chain was carried out in a study of tumor-infiltrating lymphocytes in localized non-small cell lung cancer. Study-wide results and caveats: Immunotypes IM1 and IM2 had similar TCR-derived T-cell fractions.

CDR1 and CDR2 from the germline V gene are SGHRS and YFSETQ. This CDR3 comprises 16 residues. Trimming took 0 bases from V and 4 from J, leaving 11 bases between them. Profiled with immunoSEQ multiplex PCR; TCRdb holds only in-frame clones, not every one. The table has approximately 3,100 clones, approximately 70% seen once. About this clone: Its antigen is still unknown.

Sequencing was done on a sample of uninvolved lung tissue not adjacent to the tumor. The clonotype originates from a human donor with non-small cell lung cancer. This sequence joins TRBV5-1 and TRBJ1-6; unclear D gene. The CDR3 loop is CASSLEGRTYNSPLHF. The CDR3 DNA follows: TGCGCCAGCAGCTTGGAGGGCAGAACTTATAATTCACCCCTCCACTTT.